These 20 T cell receptor beta chains came from one sample sequenced in a study of CD8 T cells in ankylosing spondylitis. TCRdb redid the calling of the 5' RACE reads with MiXCR, one entry per CDR3 protein. The sample has some 130,000 distinct CDR3 sequences, roughly 13% seen once. Sequencing used blood, either unsorted or a sorted T cell fraction (not recorded which). The receptors shown here come from a female donor with ankylosing spondylitis or in good health (not recorded which).

The sample holds a few counts of this clonotype. CDR3 in amino acids: CSAKQGGMNTEAFF. The CDR3 bases are TGCAGTGCTAAACAGGGGGGGATGAACACTGAAGCTTTCTTT. The genes are TRBV20-1 and TRBJ1-1, with 8 bases matching TRBD1. CDR1 and CDR2 (germline): DFQATT, SNEGSKA (reference sequence). The CDR3 spans 14 residues. Trimming at V came to 4 bases and at J to 0 bases, leaving 4 bases not matched to a gene.

The chain combines TRBV5-6 with TRBJ1-2; D remains ambiguous. CDR3 length equals 12 residues. Germline V gives CDR1 SGHDT, CDR2 YYEEEE. Trimming left V 4 bases short and J 4 bases short, with 8 bases between. This chain's CDR3 is CASSGRVYGYTF. In nucleotides, the CDR3 is TGTGCCAGCAGCGGTAGGGTCTATGGCTACACCTTC. Full variable domain (remainder filled in from reference TRBV5-6 and TRBJ1-2): DAGVTQSPTHLIKTRGQQVTLRCSPKSGHDTVSWYQQALGQGPQFIFQYYEEEERQRGNFPDRFSGHQFPNYSSELNVNALLLGDSALYLCASSGRVYGYTFGSGTRLTVV.

At least ten counts were recorded for this clonotype. This chain joins TRBV2 and TRBJ2-1, with 7 bases matching TRBD2. The germline gives CDR1 SNHLY, CDR2 FYNNEI. V shed 3 bases, J shed 8 bases, and the junction held 4 bases outside the gene matches. The length of the CDR3 is 13 residues. The CDR3 DNA reads TGTGCCAGCAGTGACGGGGGGATTGATGAGCAGTTCTTC. This gives the protein CASSDGGIDEQFF.

This chain uses TRBV7-3 with TRBJ1-1; 9 nucleotides agree with TRBD1. Losses at the gene ends were 0 bases for V and 0 bases for J; bases not matched to a gene: 5. Germline lookup yields CDR1 SGHTA and CDR2 FQGTGA. The CDR3 is 17 amino acids. This CDR3 reads CASSLTRDRVLNTEAFF. Written as DNA, the CDR3 is TGTGCCAGCAGCTTAACCCGGGACAGGGTGTTGAACACTGAAGCTTTCTTT.

This clonotype was picked up many times. The chain joins TRBV29-1 to TRBJ2-2; D is ambiguous. Between the trimmed V and J ends, which lost 4 bases and 4 bases, there was a span of 10 bases. CDR3 size: 13 residues. Germline values: CDR1 SQVTM, CDR2 ANQGSEA. CDR3 sequence: CSVVAFSTGELFF. In nucleotides, the CDR3 is TGCAGCGTTGTGGCTTTTTCCACCGGGGAGCTGTTTTTT.

The V call is TRBV7-3, the J call TRBJ2-1; D is ambiguous. Trimming shortened V by 3 bases and J by 6 bases, and 9 bases separated the two germline ends. CDR1 SGHTA and CDR2 FQGTGA come from the germline V gene. The CDR3 loop spans 13 amino acids. CDR3 sequence reads: CASSLSTLNEQFF. Here the CDR3 DNA reads TGTGCCAGCAGCTTGTCTACCCTCAATGAGCAGTTCTTC.

This clonotype was counted many times. The chain links TRBV5-5 to TRBJ1-3; D possibly corresponds to TRBD1 (6 bases). The CDR3 totals 14 residues. CDR1 is SGHKS, CDR2 YYEKEE, per germline (reference sequence). Trimming removed 4 bases at V and 3 bases at J, with 11 bases between. The CDR3 DNA follows: TGTGCCAGCAGCGAAACAGGGATTGGAAACACCATATATTTT. Protein sequence: CASSETGIGNTIYF.

Ten or more counts support this clonotype. The chain joins TRBV12-3 or TRBV12-4 to TRBJ2-1; D gene ambiguous. The CDR3 has 13 residues. Trimming removed 2 bases from V and 4 bases from J, with 6 bases in between. The CDR3 DNA reads as TGTGCCAGCAGTTTATCGGCTTACAATGAGCAGTTCTTC. Its protein product is CASSLSAYNEQFF.

This chain connects TRBV19 to TRBJ2-5, with D perhaps matching TRBD2 (5 bases). Germline CDR1 reads LNHDA; CDR2 reads SQIVND (reference sequence). CDR3 length: 15 amino acids. The V end lost 3 bases, the J end lost 0 bases, and 11 bases lay between the germline ends. The CDR3 reads CASSIWLADQETQYF. For the CDR3, the DNA is TGTGCCAGTAGTATTTGGCTAGCTGACCAAGAGACCCAGTACTTC.

The chain is built from TRBV4-1 and TRBJ1-2; D gene unclear. V was cut by 0 bases and J by 1 base, with 6 bases left in between. The CDR3 consists of 14 residues. The germline CDR1 and CDR2 sequences are MGHRA and YSYEKL. CDR3: CASSQDAGNYGYTF. The CDR3 DNA reads TGCGCCAGCAGCCAAGATGCGGGTAACTATGGCTACACCTTC.

This clonotype has only a few counts. This chain connects TRBV15 to TRBJ1-2; 8 bases match TRBD1. Trimming took 6 bases from V and 2 from J; bases not matched to a gene: 11. CDR1 and CDR2 (germline): LNHNV, YYDKDF (reference sequence). CDR3 length: 16 residues. The chain's CDR3 is CATSPNPGQGNYGYTF. CDR3 DNA: TGTGCCACCAGTCCAAATCCAGGACAGGGAAACTATGGCTACACCTTC.

Many counts were recorded for this clonotype. The gene calls are TRBV20-1 and TRBJ2-1, with D possibly being TRBD2 (5 bases). The CDR3 runs 15 residues. Germline CDR1 and CDR2: DFQATT and SNEGSKA (reference sequence). V was cut by 1 base and J by 2 bases, with 12 bases left in between. The CDR3 DNA reads as TGCAGTGCTAGAGCCTATGCGGGCCCCTACAATGAGCAGTTCTTC. Protein product: CSARAYAGPYNEQFF.

This chain joins TRBV12-3 or TRBV12-4 and TRBJ1-6; 7 nucleotides match TRBD1. This CDR3 region has 14 residues. The trim removed 2 bases at V and 9 bases at J, leaving 4 bases unmatched. The CDR3 loop reads CASSLRQGLSPLHF. The CDR3 DNA sequence: TGTGCCAGCAGTTTACGACAGGGCCTTTCACCCCTCCACTTT.

This sequence joins TRBV5-1 and TRBJ1-2; D ambiguous. Germline V gene data show CDR1 as SGHRS and CDR2 as YFSETQ. V dropped 4 bases and J dropped 4 bases, with 23 bases sitting between them. CDR3 length: 17 amino acids. CDR3 amino acids: CASSQMKTGMGIYGYTF. CDR3 sequence (DNA): TGCGCCAGCAGCCAGATGAAGACGGGGATGGGAATCTATGGCTACACCTTC.

This sequence joins TRBV12-3 or TRBV12-4 and TRBJ2-7; tentative D call: TRBD2 (7 bases). This CDR3 is 14 amino acids long. The germline V and J ends were trimmed by 5 bases and 7 bases, with 18 bases remaining between them. The DNA for the CDR3 is TGTGCCAGCAGTGGTAGCGGGTGGGGGCGGGAGCAGTACTTC. Its translation: CASSGSGWGREQYF.

This sequence joins TRBV28 and TRBJ2-5; 8 nucleotides line up with TRBD2. This CDR3 comprises 14 residues. Trimming removed 5 bases from V and 7 bases from J; junction bases left unmatched: 9. From germline, CDR1 is MDHEN and CDR2 SYDVKM. The CDR3 DNA reads as TGTGCCAGCAGTCCCCCAGGGCTAGCGGGGACCCAGTACTTC. It codes for CASSPPGLAGTQYF.

The chain carries TRBV20-1 and TRBJ2-7, with D uncertain. Germline CDR1 reads DFQATT; CDR2 reads SNEGSKA (reference sequence). The V end was cut by 7 bases, the J end by 3 bases, with 13 bases between. The CDR3 sequence is 12 residues long. The CDR3 loop reads CSVVGSVYEQYF. The CDR3 DNA sequence: TGCAGTGTTGTGGGTTCGGTCTACGAGCAGTACTTC.

Points on this clonotype: A read error is possible here, since a much larger clone lies one base away. The chain is built from TRBV5-1 and TRBJ2-3; TRBD1 aligns across 9 bases. The V gene end was trimmed by 4 bases and the J gene end by 5 bases; junction bases not matched to a gene: 8. CDR1 is SGHRS and CDR2 is YFSETQ in the germline V gene. This CDR3 is 15 amino acids long. CDR3 sequence: CASSTGTGIVDTQYF. The CDR3 DNA follows: TGCGCCAGCAGCACCGGGACAGGGATAGTAGATACGCAGTATTTT.

This clonotype was seen repeatedly, ten times or more. CDR3 in amino acids: CSVVFRVSKDTDTQYF. The CDR3 region has the DNA TGCAGCGTTGTATTCAGGGTTAGCAAAGACACAGATACGCAGTATTTT. J is TRBJ2-3 and V is TRBV29-1; D perhaps matches TRBD1 (5 bases). Germline V gene data show CDR1 as SQVTM and CDR2 as ANQGSEA. The length of the CDR3 is 16 residues. V was pared by 4 bases and J by 2 bases, with 19 bases between.

This clonotype has more than one count but fewer than ten. V is TRBV20-1 and J is TRBJ1-5, with 11 bases that match TRBD1. Per germline, CDR1 DFQATT and CDR2 SNEGSKA (reference sequence). V was pared by 5 bases and J by 3 bases, with 3 bases of the junction left unmatched. The CDR3 is made up of 14 amino acids. The CDR3 DNA follows: TGCAGTGCTCAGGGACAGGGGGACAATCAGCCCCAGCATTTT. It specifies CSAQGQGDNQPQHF.